These 29 T cell receptor beta chains came from one sample sequenced in a study of patients and donors after allogeneic stem cell transplantation. TCRdb re-called the RT-PCR reads through MiXCR, storing one row per CDR3 protein. The data hold about 400,000 distinct CDR3 sequences, with 16% observed a single time. Sequenced sample: blood, either unsorted or a sorted T cell fraction (not recorded which). These TCRs come from a human donor who was either an allogeneic HSCT recipient or a stem cell or donor lymphocyte infusion donor (not recorded which). It is not recorded whose cells these are; they may come from a transplant donor.

The chain couples TRBV11-2 to TRBJ2-2; tentatively, D is TRBD1 (5 bases). The CDR3 contains 16 residues. Germline V gene lookup returns CDR1 SGHAT and CDR2 FQNNGV. Trimming took 5 bases from V and 4 from J, leaving 17 bases between them. The CDR3 region is CASSPGRDRVTGELFF. In DNA, the CDR3 is TGTGCCAGCAGCCCAGGCCGAGACAGAGTCACCGGGGAGCTGTTTTTT.

This clonotype has more than one count but fewer than ten. The chain couples TRBV5-1 to TRBJ2-5; 7 bases map to TRBD2. With 0 bases clipped from V and 1 base from J, the junction kept 6 bases outside the gene matches. There are 16 residues in the CDR3. Germline assignment: CDR1 SGHRS and CDR2 YFSETQ. In DNA, the CDR3 is TGCGCCAGCAGCTTGGGTGGACTAGGTTTCCAAGAGACCCAGTACTTC. It codes for CASSLGGLGFQETQYF.

This rearrangement joins TRBV4-1 to TRBJ2-7, with a possible D match to TRBD1 (6 bases). The germline gives CDR1 MGHRA, CDR2 YSYEKL. This CDR3 region has 16 residues. Between the trimmed V and J ends, which lost 0 bases and 2 bases, there was a span of 14 bases. The CDR3 loop reads CASSQDTPTGTYEQYF. The CDR3 DNA reads as TGCGCCAGCAGCCAAGATACCCCTACAGGGACCTACGAGCAGTACTTC.

This clonotype appeared many times. The gene calls are TRBV29-1 and TRBJ2-1, with D hard to call. This CDR3 has 16 amino acids. Trimming cost V 0 bases and J 0 bases, with 12 bases left between them. Germline V lookup: CDR1 SQVTM, CDR2 ANQGSEA. The CDR3 DNA reads as TGCAGCGTTGAAGATTGGACGCAAAGCTCCTACAATGAGCAGTTCTTC. Protein: CSVEDWTQSSYNEQFF.

This clonotype turned up a few times. The chain recombines TRBV9 with TRBJ1-1; the D gene is possibly TRBD1 (6 bases). The CDR3 consists of 13 residues. Per germline, CDR1 SGDLS and CDR2 YYNGEE. V dropped 7 bases and J dropped 3 bases, with 13 bases sitting between them. The CDR3 region is CASEPGDDTEAFF. For the CDR3, the DNA is TGTGCCAGCGAACCAGGGGATGACACTGAAGCTTTCTTT.

The chain is built from TRBV11-2 and TRBJ2-7; 10 bases match TRBD1. CDR1 is SGHAT, CDR2 FQNNGV, per germline. V lost 5 bases, J lost 5 bases, and 9 bases stayed unmatched. The CDR3 has 15 amino acids. This chain's CDR3 is CASSPWQDRGNEQYF. CDR3 nucleotide sequence: TGTGCCAGCAGCCCCTGGCAGGACAGGGGGAACGAGCAGTACTTC.

This clonotype was counted between two and nine times. The V and J genes are TRBV4-3 and TRBJ2-7; the D gene could be TRBD1 or TRBD2 (5 bases each). This CDR3 has 15 amino acids. Germline CDR1 is LGHNA and CDR2 is YSLEER. The germline V and J ends were trimmed by 3 bases and 2 bases, with 14 bases remaining between them. CDR3 bases: TGCGCCAGCAGCCAGACCCGGGACCGTACCTACGAGCAGTACTTC. It codes for CASSQTRDRTYEQYF.

The J gene is TRBJ2-3, the V gene TRBV7-2; 9 bases line up with TRBD2. The V gene's germline CDR1 is SGHTA and CDR2 FQGNSA. J lost 5 bases, V lost 5 bases, and 8 bases had no gene match. The CDR3 covers 15 residues. CDR3 protein: CASSRLAGRGDTQYF. The CDR3 DNA is TGTGCCAGCAGCCGCCTAGCGGGGAGGGGAGATACGCAGTATTTT.

This clonotype was counted only a few times. This rearrangement joins TRBV9 to TRBJ2-5; D call uncertain. Germline loops: CDR1 SGDLS, CDR2 YYNGEE. The CDR3 runs 14 residues. The germline V and J ends were trimmed by 3 bases and 5 bases, with 14 bases remaining between them. In nucleotides, the CDR3 is TGTGCCAGCAGCGACCGGACGTACTCGGAGACCCAGTACTTC. The encoded protein is CASSDRTYSETQYF.

The genes are TRBV11-3 and TRBJ2-1, with 11 bases identical to TRBD2. V was clipped by 6 bases and J by 1 base; unmatched bases: 5. This CDR3 has 16 residues. Germline CDR1 SGHNT, CDR2 YENEEA. The DNA of the CDR3 is TGTGCCAGCAGTTCAGGACTAGCGGGTTCCTACAATGAGCAGTTCTTC. As protein: CASSSGLAGSYNEQFF.

A few counts support this clonotype. The chain employs TRBV6-1 and TRBJ2-7; 12 bases line up with TRBD1. Germline values: CDR1 MNHNS, CDR2 SASEGT. The CDR3 is 14 amino acids. V was clipped by 7 bases and J by 6 bases; unmatched bases: 7. CDR3 amino acids: CASTTGTGGFEQYF. The CDR3 nucleotides are TGTGCCAGCACCACCGGGACAGGGGGCTTCGAGCAGTACTTC.

This clonotype was counted many times. The CDR3 spells CASSSRPLAGGTYEQYF. The CDR3 nucleotides are TGCGCCAGCAGCTCACGTCCACTAGCGGGAGGTACCTACGAGCAGTACTTC. The chain joins TRBV5-1 to TRBJ2-7; 12 bases are a match to TRBD2. The CDR3 runs 17 residues. V shed 3 bases and J 2 bases; nucleotides not matched to a gene: 9. Germline V gives CDR1 SGHRS, CDR2 YFSETQ.

The chain links TRBV19 to TRBJ1-1, with D possibly being TRBD1 (5 bases). CDR1 is LNHDA, CDR2 SQIVND, per germline (reference sequence). This CDR3 has 17 residues. V was clipped by 3 bases and J by 2 bases, with 19 bases between them. CDR3 protein: CASSINLVRTLNTEAFF. CDR3 DNA: TGTGCCAGTAGTATCAATCTTGTTCGGACACTTAACACTGAAGCTTTCTTT. Based on the CDR3 plus reference TRBV19 and TRBJ1-1, the full variable domain is DGGITQSPKYLFRKEGQNVTLSCEQNLNHDAMYWYRQDPGQGLRLIYYSQIVNDFQKGDIAEGYSVSREKKESFPLTVTSAQKNPTAFYLCASSINLVRTLNTEAFFGQGTRLTVV.

The V and J genes are TRBV11-2 and TRBJ2-2; 8 bases match TRBD2. From germline, CDR1 is SGHAT and CDR2 FQNNGV. V trimming: 5 bases; J trimming: 1 base; junction bases outside the gene matches: 12. The CDR3 has 18 residues. The CDR3 loop reads CASSPQARLAWNTGELFF. DNA of the CDR3: TGTGCCAGCAGCCCTCAGGCCCGACTAGCGTGGAACACCGGGGAGCTGTTTTTT.

Only a few counts were recorded for this clonotype. This chain uses TRBV21-1 with TRBJ1-5; the table's D call of TRBD1 was not tested on the DNA. TRBV21-1 is a pseudogene. CDR3 length: 14 amino acids. The CDR3 loop reads CASSKDRGLQPQHF. The DNA of the CDR3 is TGTGCCAGCAGCAAAGACAGGGGATTGCAGCCCCAGCATTTT.

The chain recombines TRBV7-3 with TRBJ2-2; D not resolved. The CDR3 spans 16 residues. Trimming stripped 1 base from V and 0 bases from J, with 9 bases between. Per the germline V gene, CDR1 is SGHTA and CDR2 is FQGTGA. CDR3 nucleotides: TGTGCCAGCAGCTTAATTGGCCAGTCGAACACCGGGGAGCTGTTTTTT. It specifies CASSLIGQSNTGELFF. Based on the CDR3 plus reference TRBV7-3 and TRBJ2-2, the full variable domain is GAGVSQTPSNKVTEKGKYVELRCDPISGHTALYWYRQSLGQGPEFLIYFQGTGAADDSGLPNDRFFAVRPEGSVSTLKIQRTERGDSAVYLCASSLIGQSNTGELFFGEGSRLTVL.

This clonotype was observed a few times. The rearrangement links TRBV19 to TRBJ2-1; no clear D. Trimming shortened V by 2 bases and J by 3 bases, and 11 bases separated the two germline ends. This CDR3 has 15 amino acids. Germline V gene sequence: CDR1 LNHDA, CDR2 SQIVND (reference sequence). CDR3 sequence reads: CASSISQHLYNEQFF. Written as DNA, the CDR3 is TGTGCCAGTAGTATATCGCAACATCTCTACAATGAGCAGTTCTTC.

J is TRBJ1-1 and V is TRBV20-1; TRBD1 matches at 9 bases. V lost 5 bases to trimming and J lost 6 bases; unmatched junction nucleotides: 10. Germline assignment: CDR1 DFQATT and CDR2 SNEGSKA (reference sequence). The CDR3 sequence is 14 residues long. The CDR3 bases are TGCAGTGCTGGAGGGACAGGGTCCTTATCTGAAGCTTTCTTT. Encoded protein: CSAGGTGSLSEAFF.

This chain connects TRBV12-3 or TRBV12-4 to TRBJ1-5; the D is unclear. V was pared by 5 bases and J by 0 bases, with 8 bases between. This CDR3 has 14 amino acids. In DNA, the CDR3 is TGTGCCAGCAGTCAGTCGTATAGCAATCAGCCCCAGCATTTT. This encodes CASSQSYSNQPQHF.

This clonotype was detected a few times. The rearrangement uses TRBV7-3 and TRBJ2-1; 9 nucleotides align to TRBD2. The CDR3 extends over 17 amino acids. CDR1 and CDR2 (germline): SGHTA, FQGTGA. Losses at the gene ends were 5 bases for V and 4 bases for J; bases not matched to a gene: 12. The CDR3 is CASSPSPGTSIYNEQFF. DNA of the CDR3: TGTGCCAGCAGCCCATCACCCGGGACTAGCATTTACAATGAGCAGTTCTTC.

This clonotype was seen a few times. This chain connects TRBV14 to TRBJ1-1; 7 bases fit TRBD1. Germline values: CDR1 SGHDN, CDR2 FVKESK. The V gene end was trimmed by 4 bases and the J gene end by 4 bases; junction bases not matched to a gene: 15. The CDR3 spans 17 residues. CDR3 bases: TGTGCCAGCAGCCCCACAGGGGCCGGGGTCGGTAGCACTGAAGCTTTCTTT. Amino acids: CASSPTGAGVGSTEAFF.

This clonotype occurred a few times. The chain links TRBV20-1 to TRBJ1-2, with 8 nucleotides matching TRBD1. The CDR3 extends over 15 amino acids. Losses at the gene ends were 0 bases for V and 4 bases for J; bases not matched to a gene: 7. Looked up from germline, CDR1 is DFQATT and CDR2 is SNEGSKA (reference sequence). The CDR3 loop reads CSARDRRTGTYGYTF. The CDR3 DNA reads TGCAGTGCTAGAGATCGTAGGACAGGGACCTATGGCTACACCTTC.

The table lists this clonotype with many counts. This chain joins TRBV12-3 or TRBV12-4 and TRBJ2-2, with TRBD1 matching 7 bases. There are 15 residues in the CDR3. Trimming removed 6 bases from V and 0 bases from J; junction bases left unmatched: 4. CDR3 DNA sequence: TGTGCCAGCAGATCTACAGGGGCGAACACCGGGGAGCTGTTTTTT. Translated: CASRSTGANTGELFF.

This clonotype was observed a few times. V is TRBV7-9 and J is TRBJ2-7; tentative D call: TRBD2 (6 bases). Germline CDR1 SEHNR, CDR2 FQNEAQ (reference sequence). V lost 10 bases and J lost 5, with 12 bases in between. The CDR3 extends over 11 amino acids. The CDR3 is CAITGVHEQYF. CDR3 bases: TGTGCCATCACGGGGGTCCACGAGCAGTACTTC.

In its sample, this clonotype was seen once. The J gene is TRBJ2-7, the V gene TRBV6-2 or TRBV6-3; weak D call: TRBD2 (6 bases). Germline loops: CDR1 MNHEY, CDR2 SVGEGT. There are 16 residues in the CDR3. V lost 5 bases and J lost 1, with 18 bases in between. The CDR3 reads CASSNPFSGPSYEQYF. In nucleotides, the CDR3 is TGTGCCAGCAGTAACCCCTTTAGCGGTCCTTCCTACGAGCAGTACTTC.

There are many counts of this clonotype. CDR3 coding DNA: TGCAGTGCTAGAGATCGTGGCAGGCCCAATCAGCCCCAGCATTTT. This codes for CSARDRGRPNQPQHF. The J gene is TRBJ1-5, the V gene TRBV20-1; D gene ambiguous. Germline V gene lookup returns CDR1 DFQATT and CDR2 SNEGSKA (reference sequence). V shed 0 bases and J shed 3 bases, with 12 bases lying between them. The CDR3 is 15 residues long.

This clonotype showed up just a few times. This chain joins TRBV4-2 and TRBJ2-3; 8 positions agree with TRBD2. This CDR3 spans 18 amino acids. CDR1 is LGHNA and CDR2 is YNFKEQ in the germline V gene. Losses at the gene ends were 3 bases for V and 1 base for J; bases not matched to a gene: 12. CDR3 loop: CASSHPGDSGVRTDTQYF. CDR3 nucleotides: TGTGCCAGCAGCCACCCAGGGGATAGCGGGGTACGCACAGATACGCAGTATTTT.

This clonotype was observed a few times. The chain combines TRBV18 with TRBJ2-7, with no clear D. V lost 0 bases to trimming and J lost 3 bases, with 15 bases between them. Germline CDR1 is KGHSH and CDR2 is LQKENI. The CDR3 consists of 16 residues. CDR3 in amino acids: CASSPPSTRNFYEQYF. CDR3 DNA: TGTGCCAGCTCACCACCTTCTACTCGTAACTTCTACGAGCAGTACTTC.

This clonotype appeared a few times. The V and J genes are TRBV7-9 and TRBJ2-4; the D gene is possibly TRBD2 (5 bases). The germline gives CDR1 SEHNR, CDR2 FQNEAQ (reference sequence). V lost 4 bases and J lost 2, with 12 bases in between. The CDR3 consists of 15 residues. The CDR3 loop is CASSSNGSSKNIQYF. The CDR3 DNA sequence: TGTGCCAGCAGCTCCAATGGGAGTTCCAAAAACATTCAGTACTTC.